These 5 T cell receptor beta chains originate from one sample sequenced in a study of molecular identifiers for immune sequencing clone quantification. TCRdb re-called the PCR reads with MiXCR, one entry per CDR3 protein. The repertoire has roughly 320,000 distinct CDR3 sequences, about a fifth of them found once; the top ten carry under 0.95%. Material for sequencing was naive CD8+ T cells from blood, with Jurkat cell RNA spiked in. The subset denotes: FACS-sorted CD8+CD4-CCR7+CD45RA+ naive T cells. The origin of the receptors is a human donor in good health. Some libraries in this study had Jurkat cell RNA spiked in.

This clonotype was detected ten times or more. J is TRBJ1-1 and V is TRBV6-5; D is unclear. The CDR3 is 11 amino acids. Germline values: CDR1 MNHEY, CDR2 SVGAGI. The V and J ends lost 7 bases and 6 bases respectively, with 9 bases between them. The chain's CDR3 is CASTLGPEAFF. The CDR3, as DNA: TGTGCCAGCACCTTAGGACCTGAAGCTTTCTTT.

At least ten counts were recorded for this clonotype. The chain uses TRBV7-9 and TRBJ2-7; D uncertain. The CDR3 has 16 amino acids. Germline CDR1 and CDR2: SEHNR and FQNEAQ (reference sequence). V lost 6 bases and J lost 2, with 20 bases in between. The CDR3 region has the DNA TGTGCCAGCAGTCCAACCGGGCCCCCCGGAGCCTACGAGCAGTACTTC. Its protein product is CASSPTGPPGAYEQYF. Complete variable domain (other parts from reference TRBV7-9 and TRBJ2-7): DTGVSQNPRHKITKRGQNVTFRCDPISEHNRLYWYRQTLGQGPEFLTYFQNEAQLEKSRLLSDRFSAERPKGSFSTLEIQRTEQGDSAMYLCASSPTGPPGAYEQYFGPGTRLTVT.

This clonotype appeared many times. This rearrangement joins TRBV7-2 to TRBJ2-3; 7 bases fit TRBD1. V shed 4 bases and J 0 bases; nucleotides not matched to a gene: 4. Looked up from germline, CDR1 is SGHTA and CDR2 is FQGNSA. The CDR3 sequence is 15 residues long. The DNA for the CDR3 is TGTGCCAGCAGCTACTACAGGGGTAGCACAGATACGCAGTATTTT. Amino acids: CASSYYRGSTDTQYF.

This clonotype has at least ten counts. CDR3 sequence reads: CASSRQGFNTEAFF. CDR3 in DNA: TGCGCCAGCAGCCGACAGGGGTTCAACACTGAAGCTTTCTTT. The chain is built from TRBV4-3 and TRBJ1-1, with 8 positions matching TRBD1. The CDR3 has 14 amino acids. Per germline, CDR1 LGHNA and CDR2 YSLEER. J lost 2 bases, V lost 4 bases, and 3 bases had no gene match.

The rearrangement uses TRBV4-3 and TRBJ2-7; D is uncertain. The CDR3 is 15 amino acids. The germline V and J ends were trimmed by 0 bases and 4 bases, with 13 bases remaining between them. Germline CDR1 reads LGHNA; CDR2 reads YSLEER. Here the CDR3 reads CASSQDWEAQYEQYF. The CDR3 DNA reads TGCGCCAGCAGCCAAGATTGGGAAGCTCAATACGAGCAGTACTTC.